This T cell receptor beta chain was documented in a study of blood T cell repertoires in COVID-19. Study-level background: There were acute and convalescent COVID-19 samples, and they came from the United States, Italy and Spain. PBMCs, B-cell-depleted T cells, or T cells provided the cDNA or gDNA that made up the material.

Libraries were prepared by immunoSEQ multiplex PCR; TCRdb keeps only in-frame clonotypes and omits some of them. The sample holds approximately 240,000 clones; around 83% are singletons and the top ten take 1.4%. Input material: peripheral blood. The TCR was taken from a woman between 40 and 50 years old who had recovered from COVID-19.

The CDR3 spells CASSNRDRGLEETQYF. CDR3 in DNA: TGTGCCAGCAGCAACCGGGACAGGGGGCTCGAGGAGACCCAGTACTTC. The chain recombines TRBV3-1 (or the pseudogene TRBV3-2) with TRBJ2-5; 12 positions match TRBD1. CDR3 length: 16 amino acids. V lost 5 bases to trimming and J lost 5 bases; unmatched junction nucleotides: 9. CDR1 is LGHDT, CDR2 YNNKEL, per germline (reference sequence).